The next 14 T cell receptor beta chains were all read from a single sample in a study of blood T cell repertoires in COVID-19. The repertoire was sequenced with immunoSEQ multiplex PCR; TCRdb's copy has only in-frame clones and lacks some. The table records 230,000 or so clones, around 81% of them present only once. Sample: peripheral blood. All receptors derive from a middle-aged man with active or convalescent COVID-19.

This rearrangement joins TRBV24-1 to TRBJ1-4; 7 bases map to TRBD1. Losses at the gene ends were 3 bases for V and 6 bases for J; bases not matched to a gene: 12. Germline values: CDR1 KGHDR, CDR2 SFDVKD. The CDR3 is 17 amino acids. CDR3 DNA sequence: TGTGCCACCAGTGATCGACTAACGACAGGGATGGATGAAAAACTGTTTTTT. Amino acid sequence: CATSDRLTTGMDEKLFF.

J is TRBJ1-6 and V is TRBV9; D is possibly TRBD1 (6 bases). Per germline, CDR1 SGDLS and CDR2 YYNGEE. This CDR3 comprises 16 residues. The ends were cut back, 0 bases at V and 7 bases at J, with 14 bases in the middle. The CDR3 reads CASSVGARGLNSPLHF. The CDR3, as DNA: TGTGCCAGCAGCGTAGGGGCGAGGGGGTTAAATTCACCCCTCCACTTT.

This clone turned up a few times. In nucleotides, the CDR3 is TGCGCCAGCAGCCAGGGGGGAAGAGATAATGAAAAACTGTTTTTT. Amino acid sequence: CASSQGGRDNEKLFF. This chain uses TRBV4-1 with TRBJ1-4; possibly TRBD1 for D (5 bases). Trimming took off 3 bases at V and 4 bases at J, with 12 bases between the two ends. The CDR3 is 15 amino acids. Germline assignment: CDR1 MGHRA and CDR2 YSYEKL.

The V and J genes are TRBV27 and TRBJ1-2; possibly TRBD1 for D (5 bases). Trimming removed 3 bases from V and 6 bases from J, with 11 bases in between. From germline, CDR1 is MNHEY and CDR2 SMNVEV (reference sequence). The CDR3 has 13 amino acids. Here the CDR3 reads CASSFLQGNGYTF. The CDR3 DNA follows: TGTGCCAGCAGTTTCCTTCAGGGAAATGGCTACACCTTC.

V usage is TRBV6-2 or TRBV6-3 and J usage is TRBJ1-1; weak D call: TRBD1 (5 bases). Per germline, CDR1 MNHEY and CDR2 SVGEGT. Trimming shortened V by 1 base and J by 2 bases, and 8 bases separated the two germline ends. This CDR3 has 14 amino acids. The CDR3: CASSYWGLNTEAFF. The CDR3 DNA reads TGTGCCAGCAGTTACTGGGGACTCAACACTGAAGCTTTCTTT.

This chain uses TRBV9 with TRBJ1-1; D may be TRBD1 (6 bases). From germline, CDR1 is SGDLS and CDR2 YYNGEE. The CDR3 spans 13 residues. V was clipped by 0 bases and J by 7 bases, with 10 bases between them. CDR3 DNA: TGTGCCAGCAGCGTAGCAGTCAGGGGTGAAGCTTTCTTT. It codes for CASSVAVRGEAFF.

The chain uses TRBV28 and TRBJ1-4, with TRBD1 matching over 7 bases. The CDR3 totals 16 residues. With V trimmed by 5 bases and J by 0 bases, 6 bases remained unmatched. Per the germline V gene, CDR1 is MDHEN and CDR2 is SYDVKM. This chain's CDR3 is CASSLTGSATNEKLFF. Here the CDR3 DNA reads TGTGCCAGCAGTCTGACAGGGTCTGCAACTAATGAAAAACTGTTTTTT. The variable domain in full, with the rest retrieved from reference TRBV28 and TRBJ1-4, is DVKVTQSSRYLVKRTGEKVFLECVQDMDHENMFWYRQDPGLGLRLIYFSYDVKMKEKGDIPEGYSVSREKKERFSLILESASTNQTSMYLCASSLTGSATNEKLFFGSGTQLSVL.

Note on this clone: The sample contains more than one DNA sequence encoding this CDR3. The chain combines TRBV15 with TRBJ1-5; possibly TRBD1 for D (5 bases). Germline CDR1 reads LNHNV; CDR2 reads YYDKDF (reference sequence). This CDR3 has 14 residues. The V end was cut by 0 bases, the J end by 4 bases, with 7 bases between. CDR3: CATSRDRGNQPQHF. CDR3 sequence (DNA): TGTGCCACCAGCAGAGATCGGGGGAATCAGCCCCAGCATTTT.

This sequence joins TRBV2 and TRBJ2-2; 8 bases map to TRBD1. Germline CDR1 and CDR2: SNHLY and FYNNEI. V dropped 3 bases and J dropped 2; count of bases not matched to a gene: 5. This CDR3 spans 16 amino acids. The CDR3 coding sequence is TGTGCCAGCAGTGACCCCAGGGGGCTAAACACCGGGGAGCTGTTTTTT. Amino acids: CASSDPRGLNTGELFF.

J is TRBJ1-1 and V is TRBV7-9, with D unresolved. V was pared by 6 bases and J by 2 bases, with 10 bases between. Germline V lookup: CDR1 SEHNR, CDR2 FQNEAQ (reference sequence). CDR3 length equals 13 residues. The CDR3 protein is CASSWEENTEAFF. DNA of the CDR3: TGTGCCAGCAGTTGGGAGGAAAACACTGAAGCTTTCTTT.

J is TRBJ1-2 and V is TRBV9, with a tentative D call TRBD1 (5 bases). V lost 4 bases to trimming and J lost 4 bases, with 20 bases between them. This CDR3 spans 16 amino acids. Germline V gives CDR1 SGDLS, CDR2 YYNGEE. CDR3 nucleotides: TGTGCCAGCAGCCCCCGTCCCCTTGCAGGGCTCTATGGCTACACCTTC. This gives the protein CASSPRPLAGLYGYTF.

The rearrangement links TRBV5-6 to TRBJ1-2; no reliable D call. Looked up from germline, CDR1 is SGHDT and CDR2 is YYEEEE. The CDR3 has 14 amino acids. Trimming cost V 2 bases and J 2 bases, with 10 bases left between them. This chain's CDR3 is CASSLYRANYGYTF. In nucleotides, the CDR3 is TGTGCCAGCAGCTTATACAGAGCAAACTATGGCTACACCTTC. Using reference TRBV5-6 and TRBJ1-2 for the parts outside the CDR3, the full variable domain is DAGVTQSPTHLIKTRGQQVTLRCSPKSGHDTVSWYQQALGQGPQFIFQYYEEEERQRGNFPDRFSGHQFPNYSSELNVNALLLGDSALYLCASSLYRANYGYTFGSGTRLTVV.

The chain links TRBV27 to TRBJ2-5, with D possibly being TRBD1 (5 bases). CDR3 length: 14 amino acids. V was trimmed by 5 bases and J by 1 base, leaving 11 bases between them. Per the germline V gene, CDR1 is MNHEY and CDR2 is SMNVEV (reference sequence). CDR3 in DNA: TGTGCCAGCAGTATACAGGTACCCCAAGAGACCCAGTACTTC. Amino acid sequence: CASSIQVPQETQYF.

This clone was detected a few times. The chain has TRBV6-2 or TRBV6-3 and TRBJ2-6; the D is unclear. This CDR3 has 14 amino acids. V lost 5 bases, J lost 4 bases, and 9 bases lay in between. The germline gives CDR1 MNHEY, CDR2 SVGEGT. CDR3 DNA sequence: TGTGCCAGCAGTCTGTTCTCCGGGGCCAACGTCCTGACTTTC. Residues: CASSLFSGANVLTF.